These T cell receptor beta chains were read from a single sample in a study of beta chain features in type 1 diabetes. Method: immunoSEQ multiplex PCR; TCRdb's copy keeps in-frame clones and lacks some. The table has 250,000 to 350,000 clones, roughly 11% seen once. Sequencing used naive CD4+ T cells from blood. Every receptor here comes from a young woman in good health. CDR3s include the opening cysteine and the closing phenylalanine or tryptophan. D genes are given only for firm matches. Rows give clone size only sometimes, using once, few, many, or a class for an expanded clone.

.,TRBD2,TRBJ2-5,TRBV30,CAWGEGRETQYF,TGTGCCTGGGGGGAGGGCCGGGAGACCCAGTACTTC
few,.,TRBJ1-1,TRBV19,CASTWTQTGKAFF,TGTGCCAGTACTTGGACTCAAACCGGGAAAGCTTTCTTT
few,.,TRBJ2-7,TRBV5-1,CASSLDQYEQYF,TGCGCCAGCAGCTTGGATCAGTACGAGCAGTACTTC
.,TRBD2,TRBJ2-1,TRBV7-8,CASSPQTSGSVYEQFF,TGTGCCAGCAGCCCTCAGACTAGCGGGAGTGTCTATGAGCAGTTCTTC
few,.,TRBJ1-2,TRBV28,CASSNGGGVHGYTF,TGTGCCAGCAGTAACGGGGGGGGTGTCCATGGCTACACCTTC
few,TRBD2,TRBJ2-7,TRBV28,CASIQSLAGLSYEQYF,TGTGCCAGCATCCAGTCCCTAGCGGGACTCTCCTACGAGCAGTACTTC
.,TRBD1,TRBJ1-1,TRBV18,CASSQDREAEAFF,TGTGCCAGCTCCCAGGACAGGGAGGCTGAAGCTTTCTTT
few,.,TRBJ1-5,TRBV21-1,CASSRGQGNIQPQHF,TGTGCCAGCAGCCGGGGACAGGGAAATATTCAGCCCCAGCATTTT
.,.,TRBJ2-7,TRBV29-1,CSVVGLFYEQYF,TGCAGCGTCGTGGGACTTTTCTACGAGCAGTACTTC
few,.,TRBJ1-1,TRBV19,CASSQGGRREAEAFF,TGTGCCAGTAGCCAGGGAGGAAGGCGGGAAGCTGAAGCTTTCTTT
few,TRBD2,TRBJ2-5,TRBV7-3,CASSPWGLAGGEGETQYF,TGTGCCAGCAGCCCCTGGGGCCTAGCGGGAGGTGAGGGAGAGACCCAGTACTTC
few,TRBD1,TRBJ2-5,TRBV10-3,CAISEDRVETQYF,TGTGCCATCAGTGAGGACAGGGTGGAGACCCAGTACTTC
.,.,TRBJ2-1,TRBV4-2,CASSQDGGTGRGEQFF,TGTGCCAGCAGCCAAGATGGAGGAACTGGGCGGGGTGAGCAGTTCTTC
.,TRBD1,TRBJ1-4,TRBV5-4,CASSLGTGQRNEKLFF,TGTGCCAGCAGCTTGGGAACGGGACAGCGAAATGAAAAACTGTTTTTT